These 20 T cell receptor beta chains came from one sample sequenced in a study of breast tumors, draining lymph nodes, adjacent tissues. TCRdb independently ran MiXCR on the multiplex PCR reads; one entry per CDR3 protein. The sample comprises over 60,000 distinct CDR3 sequences, roughly two fifths of which are singletons, and 8.4% rests with the top ten. What was sequenced was breast tumor tissue. Receptor source: a female donor with breast cancer. Some clones in this sample may be carry-over from other donors' samples.

Many counts were recorded for this clonotype. The CDR3 nucleotides are TGCGCCAGCAGTGAGGGCGTCTCTGGGGCCAACGTCCTGACTTTC. Amino acid sequence: CASSEGVSGANVLTF. The chain carries TRBV10-2 and TRBJ2-6; D unclear. This CDR3 has 15 amino acids. Germline V CDR1 and CDR2: WSHSY, SAAADI. The V gene lost 2 bases and the J gene lost 0 bases, with 5 bases spanning the gap.

The sample holds a few counts of this clonotype. The chain couples TRBV18 to TRBJ2-3, with a tentative D call TRBD1 (5 bases). The CDR3 length is 16 residues. CDR1 is KGHSH, CDR2 LQKENI, per germline. Between the trimmed V and J ends, which lost 3 bases and 3 bases, there was a span of 16 bases. The CDR3 coding sequence is TGTGCCAGCTCACCCAACCAGGGTATGGGGACAGATACGCAGTATTTT. Its translation: CASSPNQGMGTDTQYF. The full variable domain, with the rest looked up from reference TRBV18 and TRBJ2-3, is NAGVMQNPRHLVRRRGQEARLRCSPMKGHSHVYWYRQLPEEGLKFMVYLQKENIIDESGMPKERFSAEFPKEGPSILRIQQVVRGDSAAYFCASSPNQGMGTDTQYFGPGTRLTVL.

The V call is TRBV13, the J call TRBJ2-4, with D hard to call. Trimming stripped 2 bases from V and 0 bases from J, with 23 bases between. The CDR3 covers 20 residues. Germline CDR1 and CDR2: PRHDT and FYEKMQ (reference sequence). The CDR3 loop is CASSLYPFWPNDLAKNIQYF. Here the CDR3 DNA reads TGTGCCAGCAGCTTATATCCTTTCTGGCCCAACGACTTAGCCAAAAACATTCAGTACTTC.

This clonotype was recorded many times. This chain connects TRBV9 to TRBJ2-1; 9 bases are shared with TRBD1. This CDR3 region has 15 residues. Losses at the gene ends were 3 bases for V and 1 base for J; bases not matched to a gene: 2. Germline loops: CDR1 SGDLS, CDR2 YYNGEE. CDR3 nucleotides: TGTGCCAGCAGCGGGGGACAGGGTTCCTACAATGAGCAGTTCTTC. Protein: CASSGGQGSYNEQFF.

With regard to this clonotype: Possible read error: a much larger clone is one base away. This rearrangement joins TRBV20-1 to TRBJ2-1, with 9 bases aligning to TRBD2. J lost 6 bases, V lost 6 bases, and 9 bases had no gene match. This CDR3 has 14 residues. CDR1 and CDR2 from the germline V gene are DFQATT and SNEGSKA (reference sequence). CDR3 coding DNA: TGCAGTGCCAGCGGCGGGAGGGCCTCCAATGAGCAGTTCTTC. This translates into CSASGGRASNEQFF.

This chain uses TRBV20-1 with TRBJ2-1, with TRBD1 matching over 8 bases. V trimming: 6 bases; J trimming: 2 bases; junction bases outside the gene matches: 9. The CDR3 loop spans 15 amino acids. Germline V CDR1 and CDR2: DFQATT, SNEGSKA (reference sequence). CDR3 nucleotide sequence: TGCAGTGCCCGCCCAGACAGGGGAACCTACAATGAGCAGTTCTTC. It encodes CSARPDRGTYNEQFF.

Notes on this clonotype: A junction boundary mismatches the germline segment, possibly from a read error. The rearrangement joins TRBV6-1 to TRBJ2-3; D gene uncertain. Per the germline V gene, CDR1 is MNHNS and CDR2 is SASEGT. The CDR3 contains 13 residues. Here the CDR3 reads CAISESSTDTQYF. The DNA of the CDR3 is TGTGCCATCAGTGAATCAAGCACAGATACGCAGTATTTT.

This clonotype was seen ten or more times. V gene TRBV20-1 combines with J gene TRBJ2-3; TRBD2 agrees at 10 bases. The CDR3 totals 17 residues. With 1 base clipped from V and 2 bases from J, the junction kept 9 bases outside the gene matches. Per the germline V gene, CDR1 is DFQATT and CDR2 is SNEGSKA (reference sequence). The CDR3 is CSARATGLARFTDTQYF. The CDR3 DNA reads TGCAGTGCTAGAGCAACGGGACTAGCGAGATTCACAGATACGCAGTATTTT.

Points on this clonotype: One end of the junction does not line up with germline, which may come from a read error. The chain joins TRBV10-3 to TRBJ2-3; 9 positions agree with TRBD2. This CDR3 comprises 16 residues. Looked up from germline, CDR1 is ENHRY and CDR2 is SYGVKD. The CDR3, as DNA: TGTGCCATTGGGACGGCGGGAGGGACCAGCACAGATACGCAGTATTTC. Translated: CAIGTAGGTSTDTQYF.

Only a few counts were recorded for this clonotype. This may arise from a read error, as a much more abundant clone is one base away. The chain uses TRBV5-4 and TRBJ1-2; D remains ambiguous. Trimming removed 0 bases at V and 7 bases at J, with 16 bases between. Germline V CDR1 and CDR2: SGHNT, YYREEE (reference sequence). The CDR3 has 15 amino acids. Here the CDR3 reads CASSLEAEVRGGYTF. DNA of the CDR3: TGTGCCAGCAGCTTGGAGGCCGAGGTTCGGGGTGGCTACACCTTC.

For the CDR3, the DNA is TGCAGTGCTAGAGCCCAGTACACCATATATTTT. Protein: CSARAQYTIYF. The genes are TRBV20-1 and TRBJ1-3; D is unresolved. There are 11 residues in the CDR3. Germline CDR1 reads DFQATT; CDR2 reads SNEGSKA (reference sequence). Trimming stripped 1 base from V and 8 bases from J, with 6 bases between.

In this sample, this clonotype turned up many times. This chain joins TRBV20-1 and TRBJ2-1, with D perhaps given as TRBD1 or TRBD2 (6 bases each). V shed 6 bases and J shed 8 bases, with 23 bases lying between them. Looked up from germline, CDR1 is DFQATT and CDR2 is SNEGSKA (reference sequence). This CDR3 region has 15 residues. The CDR3 DNA follows: TGCAGTGCAAACCTCGTTGGGGGGCGTTGGGATGAGCAGTTCTTC. Protein sequence: CSANLVGGRWDEQFF.

This chain uses TRBV24-1 with TRBJ1-4; 9 bases map to TRBD1. This CDR3 contains 20 residues. Germline V CDR1 and CDR2: KGHDR, SFDVKD. The V gene end was trimmed by 0 bases and the J gene end by 6 bases; junction bases not matched to a gene: 16. Written as DNA, the CDR3 is TGTGCCACCAGTGATTTGTATGGGACAGGGAAGCATCCGCCTCATGAAAAACTGTTTTTT. Its translation: CATSDLYGTGKHPPHEKLFF.

This chain uses TRBV24-1 with TRBJ2-3, with D possibly being TRBD2 (5 bases). The CDR3 runs to 15 residues. V was trimmed by 9 bases and J by 11 bases, leaving 26 bases between them. Germline V gene lookup returns CDR1 KGHDR and CDR2 SFDVKD. Here the CDR3 reads CATRPGKNDYNEQYF. The CDR3 DNA follows: TGTGCCACCCGTCCCGGCAAGAACGACTACAATGAGCAGTATTTT.

Remarks on this clonotype: Given a much more abundant clone one base away, this may be a read error. The chain links TRBV20-1 to TRBJ2-1, with 9 positions matching TRBD2. Losses at the gene ends were 4 bases for V and 8 bases for J; bases not matched to a gene: 12. This CDR3 spans 15 amino acids. Germline CDR1 reads DFQATT; CDR2 reads SNEGSKA (reference sequence). The CDR3 DNA reads TGCAGTGCTACGTCGGGCGGGAGGGGGGCCCATGAGCAGTTCTTC. It encodes CSATSGGRGAHEQFF.

In its sample, this clonotype was seen many times. The chain carries TRBV7-6 and TRBJ1-2; 9 bases map to TRBD1. V was clipped by 5 bases and J by 7 bases; unmatched bases: 5. The CDR3 spans 13 residues. The germline gives CDR1 SGHVS, CDR2 FNYEAQ. The CDR3 region is CASSLQGAGGYTF. The CDR3 region has the DNA TGTGCCAGCAGCCTACAGGGGGCTGGTGGCTACACCTTC.

V is TRBV24-1 and J is TRBJ1-4; D unclear. The CDR3 loop spans 17 amino acids. Trimming shortened V by 7 bases and J by 0 bases, and 17 bases separated the two germline ends. Germline lookup yields CDR1 KGHDR and CDR2 SFDVKD. CDR3 bases: TGTGCCACCAGCCCTGCGGCGGGGATCACAACTAATGAAAAACTGTTTTTT. Translation gives CATSPAAGITTNEKLFF.

This clonotype was observed a few times. The chain uses TRBV15 and TRBJ2-6, with D perhaps given as TRBD1 or TRBD2 (5 bases each). The CDR3 consists of 15 residues. Trimming left V 4 bases short and J 9 bases short, with 16 bases between. Per germline, CDR1 LNHNV and CDR2 YYDKDF (reference sequence). The CDR3: CATSKGTSSYNVLTF. DNA for the CDR3: TGTGCCACCAGCAAGGGGACGAGCTCCTACAACGTCCTGACTTTC.

This clonotype was found a few times. This chain connects TRBV2 to TRBJ2-7, with 9 nucleotides matching TRBD2. Germline CDR1 is SNHLY and CDR2 is FYNNEI. This CDR3 is 13 amino acids long. The CDR3 here is CARAGGRVFEQYF. Written as DNA, the CDR3 is TGTGCTAGAGCGGGAGGCAGGGTCTTCGAGCAGTACTTC.

V gene TRBV12-3 or TRBV12-4 combines with J gene TRBJ2-3; D remains unclear. The V end lost 0 bases, the J end lost 2 bases, and 6 bases lay between the germline ends. The CDR3 spans 14 residues. DNA of the CDR3: TGTGCCAGCAGTTTAGCGGAACCCACAGATACGCAGTATTTT. Its translation: CASSLAEPTDTQYF.